The clone carrying this T cell receptor beta chain was detected a few times. This specimen belongs to a study of cytomegalovirus exposure and HLA in healthy donors. The germline CDR1 and CDR2 sequences are LGHNA and YSLEER. The length of the CDR3 is 16 residues. J lost 5 bases, V lost 3 bases, and 9 bases had no gene match. PCR primers comprised 60 Vbeta and 13 Jbeta primers. The table came from immunoSEQ multiplex PCR; TCRdb's copy has only in-frame clones and leaves some out. Of 90,000 to 120,000 clones listed, under 80% are singletons. This TCR derives from a woman in her thirties or forties in good health and CMV-seropositive. The material sequenced was PBMCs. V is TRBV4-3 and J is TRBJ1-1; TRBD1 matches 10 bases. CDR3 DNA: TGCGCCAGCAGCCACGGGACAGGGGAGAAGGAAACTGAAGCTTTCTTT. As protein: CASSHGTGEKETEAFF.